This TCR beta chain appears in the sequencing data of a study of Ad26.COV2.S vaccination and SARS-CoV-2 variants listed by TCRdb under 2021. Concerning the study at large: Donors in the vaccine arm were drawn from COV1001, a multicentre, randomized, double-blind, placebo-controlled phase I-IIa trial testing Ad26.COV2.S in healthy adults. Ad26.COV2.S was given intramuscularly at 5x10^10 or 1x10^11 viral particles, as a single shot or as two shots 56 days apart. Sequencing of the TCRbeta repertoire served to evaluate the specificity and breadth of SARS-CoV-2-reactive T cell receptors following Ad26.COV2.S vaccination. A total of 32 samples were included in the TCR-sequenced set, comprising around 19 Ad26.COV2.S vaccine recipients, 5 placebo recipients and 8 SARS-CoV-2 convalescent individuals. Trial participants were randomized into five groups of five: low-dose or high-dose Ad26.COV2.S given once or twice, or placebo on both occasions. Throughout the experiments and outcome assessment, investigators stayed blinded to trial group allocation.

The treatment or condition label, read with the paper, signifies: around 19 received Ad26.COV2.S at low or high dose, single or two shots; 5 received placebo; per-sample allocation not given. For vaccine and placebo recipients, the sequenced repertoires came from samples collected on day 63 after the first injection. In Cohort 1b, roughly 26 adults aged 18-55 years were enrolled at a single site in Boston, USA, between 29 July and 7 August 2020. As a vaccine, Ad26.COV2.S was a replication-incompetent adenovirus type 26 vector that expressed a prefusion-stabilized SARS-CoV-2 spike protein derived from the original Wuhan strain. Trimming at the junction amounts to 4 bases on V and 1 base on J, and the germline ends lie 17 bases apart. From the cysteine up to the phenylalanine, the CDR3 has a length of 16 residues. The retained sequence is limited to the CDR3, 48 bases, with the frame set at the first base. Looking up the germline V gene yields CDR1 MGHRA and CDR2 YSYEKL.

The investigation overall reported the following: The study was not powered for comparison of responses between vaccine doses or regimens. Ad26.COV2.S recipients had higher spike-specific TCR breadth than placebo recipients (P = 0.0014). After vaccination, substantial breadth of spike-specific CD8+ and CD4+ T cell responses was reported. Comparable non-spike TCR breadth was observed between vaccine and placebo recipients, consistent with only spike being contained in the vaccine. The authors noted that total T cell responses may have been underestimated by the TCR breadth and depth analyses.

A word on this clone: Its antigen is not yet known. Per-base quality was not reported, and no clone a single base away is much larger than it.

The immunoSEQ Assay was used to sequence TCRbeta CDR3 regions. After extraction, genomic DNA underwent amplification by bias-controlled multiplex PCR, followed by high-throughput sequencing. Regarding the original processing steps: Collapsing and filtering of sequences were performed to quantify the absolute abundance of each unique TCRbeta CDR3 region. T cell fraction was estimated by normalizing TCRbeta template counts to usable DNA, which was measured by amplifying reference genes present in all nucleated cells. Repertoire TCRs were annotated as SARS-CoV-2-specific when V gene, CDR3 amino acid sequence and J gene were exactly matched to a known reactive TCR set. The reference SARS-CoV-2 TCR set came from MIRA and was filtered for enrichment in COVID-19-positive ImmuneCODE repertoires, removing public or cross-reactive TCRs. Drawing on the MIRA antigens, annotated TCRs were analysed further at the level of specific ORF or position within ORF. Breadth was defined as annotated unique rearrangements over total unique productive rearrangements; depth was the summed frequency of those rearrangements. TCR breadth was compared between groups using two-sided Wilcoxon rank-sum tests. TCRdb limited this immuneACCESS table to in-frame rearrangements with V and J called. A share of clones is missing; checked studies link under half to unresolved V genes, and the rest is unexplained. V and J calls and clone size come straight from that table; D and trimming were deduced from the DNA. In this sample the table shows 300,000 to 400,000 clones, around 83% of which occur a single time. About 3.5% of the sample is taken by the ten largest.

Source: peripheral blood, taken in a trial of Ad26.COV2.S vaccine versus placebo. This clonotype was sampled from a person aged 18-65 years who received the Ad26.COV2.S COVID-19 vaccine or a placebo. Rearrangement joined TRBV4-1 to TRBJ2-7; no D gene call is confident. The DNA reads TGCGCCAGCAGCCCCAAACCGCCATTGGATTCCTACGAGCAGTACTTC. Its translation reads: CASSPKPPLDSYEQYF.